This T cell receptor beta chain was documented in a study of blood T cell repertoires in COVID-19. This CDR3 is 15 amino acids long. Germline assignment: CDR1 LNHNV and CDR2 YYDKDF (reference sequence). Trimming pared 1 base from V and 3 bases from J, leaving 12 bases between. Profiling relied on immunoSEQ multiplex PCR, and the TCRdb table lists in-frame clones only, not all of them. This sample has roughly 64,000 clones, with under 80% found just once. The rearrangement links TRBV15 to TRBJ1-2; no definite D call. Sequenced input: peripheral blood. The clonotype comes from a human donor in a cohort sampled during active COVID-19. The CDR3 region has the DNA TGTGCCACCAGCAGAGTTGCCAGAATCGACTATGGCTACACCTTC. This gives the protein CATSRVARIDYGYTF.